This T cell receptor (beta chain) is from a study of shared clonotypes between healthy human individuals. About the study: Three CD4 naive, three CD4 memory, two CD8 naive and one CD8 memory plate were used per donor.

CDR3 size: 13 residues. V was pared by 7 bases and J by 1 base, with 6 bases of the junction left unmatched. Per germline, CDR1 SQVTM and CDR2 ANQGSEA. The study's findings and limits: Owing to a small donor count, the genetic and exposure-history diversity represented was limited.

Both subsets, CD45RA+ naive and CD45RA-negative memory, were split from the CD4+ cells. Concerning this clone: Its antigen is undetermined.

The input for sorted-subset replicate PCRs was roughly 180 ng DNA, 25,000 to 35,000 T cell genomes. Some clones are missing from TCRdb's copy, which holds only in-frame ones; the method was immunoSEQ multiplex PCR. The profile shows roughly 1,600,000 clones, approximately 98.5% of them singletons. Sequenced material: naive CD4+ T cells sorted from blood. Subset denoted: CD45RA+ positively selected. The sequence was obtained from a man aged 25-45 years in good health. This chain links TRBV29-1 with TRBJ1-1; 7 nucleotides match TRBD1. The CDR3: CSGLPGGNTEAFF. The DNA of the CDR3 is TGCAGCGGACTTCCAGGGGGGAACACTGAAGCTTTCTTT.